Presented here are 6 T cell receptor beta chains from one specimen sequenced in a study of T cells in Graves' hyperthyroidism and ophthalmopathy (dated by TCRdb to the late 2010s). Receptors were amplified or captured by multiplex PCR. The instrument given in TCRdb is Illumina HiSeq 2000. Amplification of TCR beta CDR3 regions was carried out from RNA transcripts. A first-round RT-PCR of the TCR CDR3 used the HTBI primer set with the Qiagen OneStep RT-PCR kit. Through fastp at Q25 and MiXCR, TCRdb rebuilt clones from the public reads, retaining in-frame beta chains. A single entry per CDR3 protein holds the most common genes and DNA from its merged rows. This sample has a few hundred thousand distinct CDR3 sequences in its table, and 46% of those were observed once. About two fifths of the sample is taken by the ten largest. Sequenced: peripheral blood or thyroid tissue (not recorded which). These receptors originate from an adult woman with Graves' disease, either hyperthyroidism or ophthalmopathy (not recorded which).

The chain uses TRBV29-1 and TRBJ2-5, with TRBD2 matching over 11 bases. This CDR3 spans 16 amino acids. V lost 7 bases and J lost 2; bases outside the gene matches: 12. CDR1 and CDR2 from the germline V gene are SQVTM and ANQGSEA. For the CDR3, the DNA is TGCAGCGCCATACGGCTAGCGGGAGGTCGGCAAGAGACCCAGTACTTC. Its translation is CSAIRLAGGRQETQYF.

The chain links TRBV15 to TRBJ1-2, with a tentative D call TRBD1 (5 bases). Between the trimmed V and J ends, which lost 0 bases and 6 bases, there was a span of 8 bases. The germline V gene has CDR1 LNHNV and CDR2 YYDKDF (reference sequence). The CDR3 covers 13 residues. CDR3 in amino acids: CATSRDRDDGYTF. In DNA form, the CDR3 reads TGTGCCACCAGCAGAGATAGGGACGATGGCTACACCTTC. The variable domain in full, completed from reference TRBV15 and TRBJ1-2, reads DAMVIQNPRYQVTQFGKPVTLSCSQTLNHNVMYWYQQKSSQAPKLLFHYYDKDFNNEADTPDNFQSRRPNTSFCFLDIRSPGLGDTAMYLCATSRDRDDGYTFGSGTRLTVV.

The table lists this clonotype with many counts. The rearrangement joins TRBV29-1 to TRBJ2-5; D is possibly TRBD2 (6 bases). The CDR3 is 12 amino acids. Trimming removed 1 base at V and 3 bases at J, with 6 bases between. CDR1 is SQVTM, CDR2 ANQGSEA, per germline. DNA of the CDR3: TGCAGCGTTGAAGCGGGGGAAGAGACCCAGTACTTC. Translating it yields CSVEAGEETQYF.

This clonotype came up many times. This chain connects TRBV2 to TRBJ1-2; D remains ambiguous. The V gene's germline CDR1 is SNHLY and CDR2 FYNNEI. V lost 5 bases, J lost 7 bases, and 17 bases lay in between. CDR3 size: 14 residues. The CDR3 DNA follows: TGTGCCAGCAGTCCCTCCCGGGAGTCGGCTGGCTACACCTTC. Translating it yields CASSPSRESAGYTF.

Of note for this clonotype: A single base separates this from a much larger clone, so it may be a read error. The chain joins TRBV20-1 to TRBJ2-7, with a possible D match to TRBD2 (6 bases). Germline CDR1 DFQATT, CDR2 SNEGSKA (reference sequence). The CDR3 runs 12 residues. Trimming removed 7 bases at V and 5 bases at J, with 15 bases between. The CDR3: CSVLEGAHEQYF. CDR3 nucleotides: TGCAGTGTCTTGGAGGGTGCCCACGAGCAGTACTTC.

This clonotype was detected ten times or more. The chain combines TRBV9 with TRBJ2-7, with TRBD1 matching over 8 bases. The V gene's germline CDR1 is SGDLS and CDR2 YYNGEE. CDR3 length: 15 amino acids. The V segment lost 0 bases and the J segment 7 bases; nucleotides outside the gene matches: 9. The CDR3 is CASSVEGQGASEQYF. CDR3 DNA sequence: TGTGCCAGCAGCGTAGAAGGCCAGGGGGCGTCGGAGCAGTACTTC.